What follows are 4 T cell receptor beta chains derived from one specimen sequenced in a study of T cell changes during pregnancy in multiple sclerosis. Sequenced by immunoSEQ multiplex PCR; TCRdb stores in-frame clones only, minus some. The sample lists roughly 110,000 clones, about 90% occurring once. The starting material was peripheral blood, obtained before pregnancy. The receptor source for this set is a female donor with multiple sclerosis, enrolled in a pregnancy study.

The V and J genes are TRBV7-9 and TRBJ1-5; D is undetermined. This CDR3 region has 14 residues. Trimming took 2 bases from V and 5 from J, leaving 10 bases between them. From germline, CDR1 is SEHNR and CDR2 FQNEAQ (reference sequence). The CDR3, as DNA: TGTGCCAGCAGCTTAACCGGGTTCGATCAGCCCCAGCATTTT. Protein: CASSLTGFDQPQHF.

The V gene is TRBV11-3, the J gene TRBJ1-1; D gene ambiguous. V was shortened by 4 bases and J by 0 bases, with 6 bases between the two germline ends. Germline assignment: CDR1 SGHNT and CDR2 YENEEA. CDR3 size: 13 residues. The chain's CDR3 is CASSSSMNTEAFF. CDR3 coding DNA: TGTGCCAGCAGCTCGTCTATGAACACTGAAGCTTTCTTT. Full variable domain (rest looked up from reference TRBV11-3 and TRBJ1-1): EAGVVQSPRYKIIEKKQPVAFWCNPISGHNTLYWYLQNLGQGPELLIRYENEEAVDDSQLPKDRFSAERLKGVDSTLKIQPAELGDSAVYLCASSSSMNTEAFFGQGTRLTVV.

The chain carries TRBV28 and TRBJ1-1, with 7 bases matching TRBD1. The CDR3 is 15 residues long. The J segment lost 4 bases and the V segment lost 1 base, leaving 6 bases of the junction unmatched. The germline V gene has CDR1 MDHEN and CDR2 SYDVKM. This chain's CDR3 is CASSLSRQGSTEAFF. CDR3 DNA: TGTGCCAGCAGTTTATCGAGACAGGGATCCACTGAAGCTTTCTTT.

The chain couples TRBV5-6 to TRBJ1-2; D remains ambiguous. From germline, CDR1 is SGHDT and CDR2 YYEEEE. CDR3 length equals 16 residues. Trimming cost V 4 bases and J 6 bases, with 22 bases left between them. CDR3 sequence: CASSLYLRAIDDGYTF. CDR3 coding DNA: TGTGCCAGCAGCCTCTACCTGAGGGCAATAGACGATGGCTACACCTTC.